This T cell receptor (beta chain) stems from a study of T-cell memory formation after mild COVID-19. Turning to the study itself: TCR clusters were largely donor specific. Study conclusions and caveats: Pre-infection memory held some responding clones, suggesting pre-existing cross-reactive T cells responded.

TCRdb called the 5' RACE reads again in MiXCR, with one record for every CDR3 protein. The sample holds 300,000 to 400,000 distinct CDR3 sequences, less than 20% seen once. The CDR3 sequence is 14 residues long. Germline V gives CDR1 MNHEY, CDR2 SMNVEV (reference sequence). The V and J ends lost 6 bases and 3 bases respectively, with 14 bases between them. Points on this clonotype: The antigen is unknown.

The receptor was derived from a man between 18 and 29 years old who had mild COVID-19 (a few samples of this study predate the infection). Cell type and time point are not known. The sample taken for sequencing was PBMCs or a T cell subset sorted from them (not recorded which). This sequence joins TRBV27 and TRBJ2-5, with D perhaps TRBD2 (6 bases). The CDR3 DNA reads TGTGCCAGCAGGGAGGACTGGGGGGAAGAGACCCAGTACTTC. Protein sequence: CASREDWGEETQYF.